The 21 T cell receptor beta chains presented below share a single source sample, sequenced in a study of T cells in Graves' hyperthyroidism and ophthalmopathy (dated by TCRdb to the late 2010s). Library preparation was by multiplex PCR. These reads were obtained on an Illumina HiSeq 2000. The TCR beta CDR3 regions were amplified from the RNA transcripts. The first round of RT-PCR for the TCR CDR3 was performed with the HTBI primer set and the Qiagen OneStep RT-PCR kit. Starting from the raw public reads, TCRdb applied fastp trimming at Q25, assembled clones with MiXCR and retained in-frame beta chains. CDR3 protein sequences are deduplicated, and each keeps its most common genes and DNA. The sample table shows more than 450,000 distinct CDR3 sequences, and less than 15% are seen once. The ten top clones hold around 14% of the sample. Sequenced material: blood. These receptors were obtained from a woman aged 35 to 49 with Graves' hyperthyroidism.

This clonotype was recorded at least ten times. This chain joins TRBV12-3 or TRBV12-4 and TRBJ1-5, with TRBD1 matching over 8 bases. This CDR3 is built from 13 residues. V was clipped by 5 bases and J by 9 bases; unmatched bases: 6. CDR3 amino acids: CASSLTGTGPQHF. The CDR3 coding sequence is TGTGCCAGCAGTCTGACCGGGACAGGGCCCCAGCATTTT.

This clonotype was seen repeatedly, ten times or more. This rearrangement joins TRBV5-1 to TRBJ2-3; 15 positions match TRBD2. The CDR3 length is 19 residues. The germline gives CDR1 SGHRS, CDR2 YFSETQ. Trimming removed 3 bases from V and 4 bases from J; junction bases left unmatched: 12. The CDR3: CASSSGLAGGRSTADTQYF. The CDR3 nucleotides are TGCGCCAGCAGCTCGGGACTAGCGGGAGGTCGCAGCACGGCAGATACGCAGTATTTT.

This clonotype has a count of ten or more. J is TRBJ2-2 and V is TRBV3-1, with unresolved D. V shed 7 bases and J shed 0 bases, with 18 bases lying between them. Germline V gives CDR1 LGHDT, CDR2 YNNKEL (reference sequence). The CDR3 is 17 amino acids. CDR3 in DNA: TGTGCCAGCACCCGGGCCATCGGAATAGCGAACACCGGGGAGCTGTTTTTT. As protein: CASTRAIGIANTGELFF.

This clonotype occurred many times. V is TRBV30 and J is TRBJ1-2; tentative D call: TRBD1 (5 bases). Deletions cut 3 bases from V and 5 bases from J, with 10 bases between. Germline CDR1 and CDR2: GTSNPN and SVGIG (reference sequence). This CDR3 region has 12 residues. CDR3 sequence reads: CAWRPRGYGYTF. DNA for the CDR3: TGTGCCTGGAGACCTCGGGGGTATGGCTACACCTTC.

This clonotype has a handful of counts. The chain uses TRBV6-1 and TRBJ1-6; D is unclear. The CDR3 runs 18 residues. Between the trimmed V and J ends, which lost 6 bases and 0 bases, there was a span of 18 bases. Germline CDR1 MNHNS, CDR2 SASEGT. CDR3 residues: CASRFRTMGSSYNSPLHF. The CDR3 DNA reads TGTGCCAGCAGATTCCGCACGATGGGGAGCTCCTATAATTCACCCCTCCACTTT.

In this sample, this clonotype turned up many times. The J gene is TRBJ1-1, the V gene TRBV7-9; 7 bases fit TRBD1. CDR1 is SEHNR, CDR2 FQNEAQ, per germline (reference sequence). The CDR3 extends over 15 amino acids. V lost 6 bases to trimming and J lost 0 bases; unmatched junction nucleotides: 7. The CDR3 coding sequence is TGTGCCAGCAGTTATATCGGGACAGTGAACACTGAAGCTTTCTTT. It translates to CASSYIGTVNTEAFF.

This clonotype was seen repeatedly, ten times or more. The rearrangement links TRBV5-1 to TRBJ2-1, with 7 bases lining up with TRBD1. This CDR3 region has 17 residues. The junction had 13 bases not matched to a gene; V was cut back by 4 bases and J by 3 bases. CDR1 SGHRS and CDR2 YFSETQ come from the germline V gene. The CDR3 loop reads CASSQDAPTGDYNEQFF. CDR3 nucleotides: TGCGCCAGCAGCCAAGATGCACCCACAGGGGACTACAATGAGCAGTTCTTC.

A remark on this clonotype: A read error may explain this, as a much larger clone is one base away. This chain uses TRBV20-1 with TRBJ2-3; D possibly corresponds to TRBD2 (5 bases). CDR3 length equals 17 residues. Per germline, CDR1 DFQATT and CDR2 SNEGSKA (reference sequence). V was shortened by 1 base and J by 1 base, with 18 bases between the two germline ends. In nucleotides, the CDR3 is TGCAGTGCTAGAGTCGCGCGAGGGCAGGAACGCACAGATACGCAGTATTTT. Protein product: CSARVARGQERTDTQYF.

This clonotype was picked up many times. The chain employs TRBV28 and TRBJ1-4; a possible D gene is TRBD1 (6 bases). The CDR3 is 15 residues long. Trimming shortened V by 5 bases and J by 4 bases, and 14 bases separated the two germline ends. Germline CDR1 is MDHEN and CDR2 is SYDVKM. The DNA for the CDR3 is TGTGCCAGCAGTCAACAGGGCCTCGGTAATGAAAAACTGTTTTTT. Translation: CASSQQGLGNEKLFF.

This clonotype was found many times. The chain recombines TRBV30 with TRBJ1-1, with a tentative D call TRBD1 (6 bases). V was clipped by 4 bases and J by 0 bases, with 18 bases between them. Germline CDR1 GTSNPN, CDR2 SVGIG (reference sequence). The CDR3 sequence is 16 residues long. DNA for the CDR3: TGTGCCTGGACCCGAAAACAGGGATCCATGAACACTGAAGCTTTCTTT. It encodes CAWTRKQGSMNTEAFF.

The V gene is TRBV4-1, the J gene TRBJ2-7; 8 bases match TRBD1. The germline gives CDR1 MGHRA, CDR2 YSYEKL. V shed 0 bases, J shed 0 bases, and the junction held 7 bases outside the gene matches. CDR3 length equals 17 residues. The CDR3 nucleotides read TGCGCCAGCAGCCAAGAATGGGGGGACAGGCGCTCCTACGAGCAGTACTTC. It is translated as CASSQEWGDRRSYEQYF.

This clonotype was detected many times. The V call is TRBV2, the J call TRBJ2-5; TRBD1 agrees at 12 bases. In germline, CDR1 is SNHLY, CDR2 FYNNEI. V lost 5 bases and J lost 3; bases outside the gene matches: 4. The CDR3 contains 15 residues. The CDR3, as DNA: TGTGCCAGCAGTACCGGGACAGGGGGCGAAGAGACCCAGTACTTC. Its translation: CASSTGTGGEETQYF.

There are many counts of this clonotype. This CDR3 is CFRGNRGRRNTIYF. The DNA for the CDR3 is TGTTTTCGGGGGAATAGGGGGCGCCGAAACACCATATATTTT. The chain links TRBV28 to TRBJ1-3; TRBD1 matches at 7 bases. CDR3 length: 14 residues. The V gene's germline CDR1 is MDHEN and CDR2 SYDVKM.

This clonotype has at least ten counts. The chain is built from TRBV6-1 and TRBJ2-1, with 11 bases matching TRBD2. V dropped 8 bases and J dropped 2; count of bases not matched to a gene: 8. Germline loops: CDR1 MNHNS, CDR2 SASEGT. CDR3 length: 16 amino acids. As DNA, the CDR3 is TGTGCCAGCCCCCCGGCACTAGCGGGAGCCTACAATGAGCAGTTCTTC. Its translation is CASPPALAGAYNEQFF.

This clonotype appeared many times. This rearrangement joins TRBV10-3 to TRBJ2-2, with 9 bases identical to TRBD1. V dropped 6 bases and J dropped 0; count of bases not matched to a gene: 5. CDR1 and CDR2 from the germline V gene are ENHRY and SYGVKD. The CDR3 is 16 residues long. As DNA, the CDR3 is TGTGCCATCAGCACCGGGACAGGGTCGAACACCGGGGAGCTGTTTTTT. Translated: CAISTGTGSNTGELFF.

This clonotype was recorded a few times. J is TRBJ1-2 and V is TRBV14; D call uncertain. V lost 1 base, J lost 1 base, and 7 bases lay in between. The CDR3 runs 14 residues. The germline V gene has CDR1 SGHDN and CDR2 FVKESK. CDR3 sequence: CASSQVAGNYGYTF. The CDR3 nucleotides are TGTGCCAGCAGCCAAGTGGCGGGTAACTATGGCTACACCTTC.

This clonotype showed up many times. The CDR3 DNA follows: TGTGCCAGTTACAGGGGCGAAACCTCCTACGAGCAGTACTTC. This gives the protein CASYRGETSYEQYF. The chain has TRBV28 and TRBJ2-7; 7 positions agree with TRBD1. Germline CDR1 is MDHEN and CDR2 is SYDVKM. The CDR3 consists of 14 residues. The junction had 8 bases not matched to a gene; V was cut back by 9 bases and J by 0 bases.

This clonotype was picked up many times. The chain has TRBV7-9 and TRBJ1-1; a possible D gene is TRBD1 (5 bases). Germline V lookup: CDR1 SEHNR, CDR2 FQNEAQ (reference sequence). There are 14 residues in the CDR3. V was clipped by 6 bases and J by 0 bases, with 11 bases between them. As DNA, the CDR3 is TGTGCCAGCAGTTCCCTACAGGTGAACACTGAAGCTTTCTTT. Encoded protein: CASSSLQVNTEAFF.

This clonotype was seen at least ten times. V and J are TRBV15 and TRBJ1-1; D gene ambiguous. V was cut by 0 bases and J by 0 bases, with 5 bases left in between. The CDR3 is 14 amino acids. The germline V gene has CDR1 LNHNV and CDR2 YYDKDF (reference sequence). This CDR3 reads CATSRDLVNTEAFF. CDR3 nucleotides: TGTGCCACCAGCAGAGATCTGGTGAACACTGAAGCTTTCTTT.

The sample holds many counts of this clonotype. The J gene is TRBJ1-1, the V gene TRBV5-1; perhaps TRBD1 as D (5 bases). Germline lookup yields CDR1 SGHRS and CDR2 YFSETQ. The ends were cut back, 2 bases at V and 4 bases at J, with 15 bases in the middle. This CDR3 is 15 amino acids long. CDR3 coding DNA: TGCGCCAGCAGCTTCAATCAGGGCGACGGCACTGAAGCTTTCTTT. This codes for CASSFNQGDGTEAFF.

The V call is TRBV7-9, the J call TRBJ2-3; the match to TRBD2 covers 15 bases. V lost 8 bases, J lost 6 bases, and 9 bases stayed unmatched. CDR1 and CDR2 (germline): SEHNR, FQNEAQ (reference sequence). CDR3 length: 16 residues. DNA for the CDR3: TGTGCCAGCGCGGGACTAGCGGGAGGCATGGTGGATACGCAGTATTTT. Translated: CASAGLAGGMVDTQYF.